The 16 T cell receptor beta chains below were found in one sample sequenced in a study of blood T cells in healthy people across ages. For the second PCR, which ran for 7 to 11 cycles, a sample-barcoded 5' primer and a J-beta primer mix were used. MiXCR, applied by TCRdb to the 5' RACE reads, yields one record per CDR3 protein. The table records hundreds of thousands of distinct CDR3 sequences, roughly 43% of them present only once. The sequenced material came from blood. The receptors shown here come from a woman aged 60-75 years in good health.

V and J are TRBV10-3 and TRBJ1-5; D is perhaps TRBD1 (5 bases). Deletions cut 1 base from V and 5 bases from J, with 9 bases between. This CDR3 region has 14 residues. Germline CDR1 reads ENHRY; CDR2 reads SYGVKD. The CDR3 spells CAISELGGDQPQHF. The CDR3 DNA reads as TGTGCCATCAGTGAGTTGGGGGGAGATCAGCCCCAGCATTTT.

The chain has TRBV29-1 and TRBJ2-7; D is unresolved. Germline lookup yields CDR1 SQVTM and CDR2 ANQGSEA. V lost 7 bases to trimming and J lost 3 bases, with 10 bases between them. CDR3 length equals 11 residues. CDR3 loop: CSGVKGYEQYF. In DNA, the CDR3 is TGCAGCGGTGTAAAGGGCTACGAGCAGTACTTC.

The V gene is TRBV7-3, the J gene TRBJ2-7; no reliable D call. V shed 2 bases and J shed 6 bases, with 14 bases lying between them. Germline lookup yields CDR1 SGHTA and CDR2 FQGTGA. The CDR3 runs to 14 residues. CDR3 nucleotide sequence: TGTGCCAGCAGCTTATCGGCTGGAATGAGCGAGCAGTACTTC. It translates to CASSLSAGMSEQYF.

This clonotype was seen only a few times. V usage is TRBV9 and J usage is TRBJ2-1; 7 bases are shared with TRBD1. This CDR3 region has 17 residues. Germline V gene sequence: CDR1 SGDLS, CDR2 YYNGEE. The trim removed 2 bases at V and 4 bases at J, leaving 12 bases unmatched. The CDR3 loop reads CASSVYPGTEKYNEQFF. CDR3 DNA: TGTGCCAGCAGCGTCTATCCCGGGACAGAAAAATACAATGAGCAGTTCTTC.

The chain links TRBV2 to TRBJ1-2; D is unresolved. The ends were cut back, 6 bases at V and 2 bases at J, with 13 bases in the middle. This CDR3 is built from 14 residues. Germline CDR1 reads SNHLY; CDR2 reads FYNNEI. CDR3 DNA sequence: TGTGCCAGCAGGAGGGAGTCTGCCAACTATGGCTACACCTTC. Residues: CASRRESANYGYTF.

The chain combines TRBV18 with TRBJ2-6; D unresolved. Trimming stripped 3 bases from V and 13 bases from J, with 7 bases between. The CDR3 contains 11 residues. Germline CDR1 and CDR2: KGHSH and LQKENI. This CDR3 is CASSPMGVLTF. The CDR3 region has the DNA TGTGCCAGCTCACCTATGGGGGTCCTGACTTTC.

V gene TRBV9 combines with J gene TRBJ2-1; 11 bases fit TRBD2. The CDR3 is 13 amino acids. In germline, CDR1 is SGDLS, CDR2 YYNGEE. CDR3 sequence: CASLAGGCGEQFF. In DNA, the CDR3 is TGTGCGTCCCTAGCGGGAGGATGCGGTGAGCAGTTCTTC.

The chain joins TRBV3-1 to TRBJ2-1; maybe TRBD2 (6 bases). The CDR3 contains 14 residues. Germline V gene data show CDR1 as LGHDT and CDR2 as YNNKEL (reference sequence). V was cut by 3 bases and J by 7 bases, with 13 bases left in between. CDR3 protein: CASSHTHGGNEQFF. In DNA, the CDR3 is TGTGCCAGCAGCCACACTCACGGAGGGAATGAGCAGTTCTTC.

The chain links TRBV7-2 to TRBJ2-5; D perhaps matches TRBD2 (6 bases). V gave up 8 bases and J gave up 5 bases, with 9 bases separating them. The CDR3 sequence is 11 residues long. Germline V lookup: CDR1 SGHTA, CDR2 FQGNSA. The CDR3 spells CASLEGETQYF. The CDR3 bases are TGTGCCAGCCTGGAGGGCGAGACCCAGTACTTC.

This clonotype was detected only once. The CDR3 here is CSATRSGTDGYTF. The CDR3, as DNA: TGCAGTGCTACAAGGAGTGGGACAGATGGCTACACCTTC. The chain combines TRBV20-1 with TRBJ1-2; 7 positions match TRBD1. The V gene end was trimmed by 4 bases and the J gene end by 6 bases; junction bases not matched to a gene: 8. In germline, CDR1 is DFQATT, CDR2 SNEGSKA (reference sequence). This CDR3 comprises 13 residues.

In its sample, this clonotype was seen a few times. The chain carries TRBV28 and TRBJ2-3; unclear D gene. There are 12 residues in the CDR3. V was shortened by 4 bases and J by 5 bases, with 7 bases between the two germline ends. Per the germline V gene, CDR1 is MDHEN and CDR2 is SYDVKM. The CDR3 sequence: CASSSIVDTQYF. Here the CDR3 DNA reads TGTGCCAGCAGTTCTATAGTAGATACGCAGTATTTT. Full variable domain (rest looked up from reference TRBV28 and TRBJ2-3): DVKVTQSSRYLVKRTGEKVFLECVQDMDHENMFWYRQDPGLGLRLIYFSYDVKMKEKGDIPEGYSVSREKKERFSLILESASTNQTSMYLCASSSIVDTQYFGPGTRLTVL.

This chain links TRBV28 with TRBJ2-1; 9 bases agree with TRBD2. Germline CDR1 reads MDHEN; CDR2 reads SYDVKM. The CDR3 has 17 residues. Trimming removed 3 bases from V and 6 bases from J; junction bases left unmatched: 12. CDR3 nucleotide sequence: TGTGCCAGCAGTTTTCCCCCCGGGACTAGCAATTCCAATGAGCAGTTCTTC. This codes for CASSFPPGTSNSNEQFF.

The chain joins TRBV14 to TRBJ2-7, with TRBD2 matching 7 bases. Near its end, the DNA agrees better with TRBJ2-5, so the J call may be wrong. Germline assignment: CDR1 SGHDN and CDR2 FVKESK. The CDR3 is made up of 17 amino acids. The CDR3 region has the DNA TGTGCCAGCAGCCGCCCCGGGATGACGGGGGGTTGGCAGACCCAGTACTTC. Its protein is CASSRPGMTGGWQTQYF.

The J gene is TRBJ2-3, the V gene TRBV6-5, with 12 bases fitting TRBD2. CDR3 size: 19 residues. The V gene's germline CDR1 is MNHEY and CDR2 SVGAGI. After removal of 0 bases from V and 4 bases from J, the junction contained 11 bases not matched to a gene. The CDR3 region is CASSYSSLAGGPGADTQYF. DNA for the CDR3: TGTGCCAGCAGTTACTCGAGCCTAGCGGGAGGGCCGGGGGCAGATACGCAGTATTTT.

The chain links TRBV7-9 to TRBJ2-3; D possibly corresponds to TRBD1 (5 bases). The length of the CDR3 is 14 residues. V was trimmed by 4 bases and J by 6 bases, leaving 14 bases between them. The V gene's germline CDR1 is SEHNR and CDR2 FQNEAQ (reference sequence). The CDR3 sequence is CASSSLTVSDTQYF. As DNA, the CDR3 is TGTGCCAGCAGCTCCCTGACAGTTTCGGATACGCAGTATTTT.

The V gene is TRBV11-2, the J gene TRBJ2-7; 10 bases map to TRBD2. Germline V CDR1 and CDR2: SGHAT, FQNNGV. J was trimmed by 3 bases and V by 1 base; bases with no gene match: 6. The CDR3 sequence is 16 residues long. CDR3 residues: CASSLGPSGGLYEQYF. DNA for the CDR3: TGTGCCAGCAGCTTAGGTCCTAGCGGGGGACTCTACGAGCAGTACTTC.